Listed here are 23 T cell receptor beta chains from one sample, sequenced in a study of T cell responses to AZD1222 COVID-19 vaccine. The table came from immunoSEQ multiplex PCR; TCRdb's copy has only in-frame clones and leaves some out. The sample includes more than 150,000 clones, around 90% of them seen just once. Source: peripheral blood, taken on day 0 of AZD1222 vaccination. The receptors derive from an adult in good health.

This CDR3 is CAISEFAGQGSFHEQFF. The CDR3 DNA sequence: TGTGCCATCAGTGAGTTCGCTGGACAGGGGTCTTTCCATGAGCAGTTCTTC. The gene calls are TRBV10-3 and TRBJ2-1; 9 bases align to TRBD1. The V and J ends lost 1 base and 8 bases, in that order; junction bases with no gene match: 12. The germline V gene has CDR1 ENHRY and CDR2 SYGVKD. CDR3 length equals 17 residues.

This chain links TRBV9 with TRBJ1-4; perhaps TRBD1 as D (5 bases). The CDR3 totals 15 residues. CDR1 is SGDLS, CDR2 YYNGEE, per germline. The V end lost 0 bases, the J end lost 5 bases, and 11 bases lay between the germline ends. CDR3 sequence: CASSVEGHLNEKLFF. CDR3 coding DNA: TGTGCCAGCAGCGTAGAAGGACACCTAAATGAAAAACTGTTTTTT.

The chain has TRBV5-5 and TRBJ2-5; 14 bases are a match to TRBD2. Trimming cost V 7 bases and J 3 bases; bases outside gene matches: 8. The CDR3 length is 16 residues. Germline V gives CDR1 SGHKS, CDR2 YYEKEE (reference sequence). CDR3 bases: TGTGCCAGCCATCGACGGGGACTAGCGGGGGAAGAGACCCAGTACTTC. It codes for CASHRRGLAGEETQYF. The variable domain in full, with the rest retrieved from reference TRBV5-5 and TRBJ2-5, is DAGVTQSPTHLIKTRGQQVTLRCSPISGHKSVSWYQQVLGQGPQFIFQYYEKEERGRGNFPDRFSARQFPNYSSELNVNALLLGDSALYLCASHRRGLAGEETQYFGPGTRLLVL.

CDR3 nucleotides: TGTGCCAGCAGCCAAACCGTCGCCTACGAGCAGTACTTC. Translating it yields CASSQTVAYEQYF. This sequence joins TRBV3-1 (or the pseudogene TRBV3-2) and TRBJ2-7; D gene ambiguous. Per the germline V gene, CDR1 is LGHDT and CDR2 is YNNKEL (reference sequence). Trimming left V 2 bases short and J 2 bases short, with 7 bases between. CDR3 length equals 13 residues.

This clone was detected once. The CDR3 region has the DNA TGCAGCGGATTGGCAGGCGTGAACACTGAAGCTTTCTTT. The encoded protein is CSGLAGVNTEAFF. This chain connects TRBV29-1 to TRBJ1-1; D not resolved. The CDR3 contains 13 residues. CDR1 and CDR2 from the germline V gene are SQVTM and ANQGSEA. Trimming pared 7 bases from V and 0 bases from J, leaving 12 bases between.

The gene calls are TRBV28 and TRBJ1-5, with D possibly TRBD1 on 5 matching bases. The germline CDR1 and CDR2 sequences are MDHEN and SYDVKM. This CDR3 comprises 16 residues. V was clipped by 5 bases and J by 2 bases, with 16 bases between them. The DNA of the CDR3 is TGTGCCAGCAGTCCCCCTTCGGGGCTAGGCAATCAGCCCCAGCATTTT. Amino acid sequence: CASSPPSGLGNQPQHF.

The gene calls are TRBV10-2 and TRBJ1-2; D not certain. The CDR3 is made up of 15 amino acids. Per the germline V gene, CDR1 is WSHSY and CDR2 is SAAADI. Between the trimmed V and J ends, which lost 1 base and 2 bases, there was a span of 11 bases. CDR3 amino acids: CASSEYPDGNYGYTF. The CDR3 region has the DNA TGCGCCAGCAGTGAGTATCCGGACGGGAACTATGGCTACACCTTC.

The chain uses TRBV28 and TRBJ1-2, with D unresolved. Germline V gene sequence: CDR1 MDHEN, CDR2 SYDVKM. V gave up 2 bases and J gave up 8 bases, with 9 bases separating them. The CDR3 loop spans 12 amino acids. CDR3 amino acids: CASSLRVGGYTF. The CDR3 bases are TGTGCCAGCAGTTTACGTGTAGGAGGCTACACCTTC.

The CDR3 DNA sequence: TGTGCCAGCAGGGGACAGGGGGCCGGTGGCTACACCTTC. Its translation: CASRGQGAGGYTF. This chain uses TRBV12-3 or TRBV12-4 with TRBJ1-2; 12 bases are a match to TRBD1. V gave up 6 bases and J gave up 7 bases; unmatched junction bases: 3. This CDR3 is 13 amino acids long.

This chain joins TRBV5-1 and TRBJ2-3, with D possibly TRBD2 on 6 matching bases. The CDR3 is 14 residues long. Germline assignment: CDR1 SGHRS and CDR2 YFSETQ. V lost 4 bases, J lost 0 bases, and 9 bases lay in between. The DNA for the CDR3 is TGCGCCAGCAGCGGTCGGGGGAGCACAGATACGCAGTATTTT. Translated, it gives CASSGRGSTDTQYF.

The chain links TRBV4-2 to TRBJ2-2; 8 bases are a match to TRBD1. The CDR3 contains 15 residues. From germline, CDR1 is LGHNA and CDR2 YNFKEQ. V trimming: 5 bases; J trimming: 5 bases; junction bases outside the gene matches: 7. CDR3 bases: TGTGCCAGCAGCACCCCAGGGGGCGGGACCGGGGAGCTGTTTTTT. As protein: CASSTPGGGTGELFF.

This rearrangement joins TRBV7-9 to TRBJ1-3, with D perhaps TRBD1 (6 bases). Germline values: CDR1 SEHNR, CDR2 FQNEAQ (reference sequence). V was cut by 4 bases and J by 3 bases, with 16 bases left in between. CDR3 size: 16 residues. The DNA for the CDR3 is TGTGCCAGCAGCTCACTCAGGGGATCCGGTGGAAACACCATATATTTT. Translating gives CASSSLRGSGGNTIYF.

The genes are TRBV3-1 (or the pseudogene TRBV3-2) and TRBJ1-2; D perhaps matches TRBD1 (6 bases). V was trimmed by 0 bases and J by 4 bases, leaving 18 bases between them. Looked up from germline, CDR1 is LGHDT and CDR2 is YNNKEL (reference sequence). The CDR3 length is 17 residues. The CDR3 DNA follows: TGTGCCAGCAGCCAAGAAGGGGGACGGGGCGCGCCCTATGGCTACACCTTC. It encodes CASSQEGGRGAPYGYTF.

This chain connects TRBV24-1 to TRBJ2-3; D not resolved. The CDR3 consists of 13 residues. Germline CDR1 is KGHDR and CDR2 is SFDVKD. V lost 3 bases and J 4 bases, leaving 7 bases between the germline ends. CDR3 in DNA: TGTGCCACCAGTGATATATTAGCAGATACGCAGTATTTT. Residues: CATSDILADTQYF.

The chain combines TRBV6-5 with TRBJ2-3; D call uncertain. Germline V lookup: CDR1 MNHEY, CDR2 SVGAGI. V shed 6 bases and J shed 0 bases, with 4 bases lying between them. There are 12 residues in the CDR3. The CDR3 nucleotides are TGTGCCAGCAGCCTTAGCACAGATACGCAGTATTTT. Protein product: CASSLSTDTQYF.

J is TRBJ1-1 and V is TRBV6-5, with D hard to call. Per germline, CDR1 MNHEY and CDR2 SVGAGI. The CDR3 runs to 14 residues. V lost 0 bases and J 5 bases, leaving 10 bases between the germline ends. CDR3: CASSYSIAWTEAFF. DNA for the CDR3: TGTGCCAGCAGTTACTCGATAGCGTGGACTGAAGCTTTCTTT.

The chain employs TRBV9 and TRBJ2-7; 8 bases align to TRBD2. Germline V lookup: CDR1 SGDLS, CDR2 YYNGEE. The trim removed 3 bases at V and 1 base at J, leaving 3 bases unmatched. This CDR3 has 14 amino acids. The chain's CDR3 is CASSARLASYEQYF. As DNA, the CDR3 is TGTGCCAGCAGCGCCCGACTAGCGTCCTACGAGCAGTACTTC.

The chain is built from TRBV6-4 and TRBJ2-3; 13 bases align to TRBD2. CDR1 and CDR2 (germline): MRHNA, SNTAGT. The length of the CDR3 is 16 residues. V trimming: 6 bases; J trimming: 2 bases; junction bases outside the gene matches: 5. CDR3 loop: CASSPLAGGDTDTQYF. The CDR3 DNA is TGTGCCAGCAGCCCACTAGCGGGAGGGGACACAGATACGCAGTATTTT.

The chain joins TRBV30 to TRBJ1-1, with TRBD1 matching 8 bases. There are 15 residues in the CDR3. With V trimmed by 5 bases and J by 0 bases, 8 bases remained unmatched. The V gene's germline CDR1 is GTSNPN and CDR2 SVGIG (reference sequence). The CDR3 region has the DNA TGTGCCTGGGCTTCGACAGGGGTCATGAACACTGAAGCTTTCTTT. Its protein product is CAWASTGVMNTEAFF. The whole variable domain, remainder taken from reference TRBV30 and TRBJ1-1, is SQTIHQWPATLVQPVGSPLSLECTVEGTSNPNLYWYRQAAGRGLQLLFYSVGIGQISSEVPQNLSASRPQDRQFILSSKKLLLSDSGFYLCAWASTGVMNTEAFFGQGTRLTVV.

The chain has TRBV10-1 and TRBJ2-1; D is perhaps TRBD1 (5 bases). Trimming cost V 5 bases and J 3 bases, with 11 bases left between them. Germline CDR1 WNHNN, CDR2 SYGVQD (reference sequence). The CDR3 runs 14 residues. The CDR3 coding sequence is TGCGCCAGCAGTTCAGGGAACGTCTACAATGAGCAGTTCTTC. This encodes CASSSGNVYNEQFF.

In this sample, this clone turned up once. The V call is TRBV19, the J call TRBJ2-3; no clear D. The V end was cut by 7 bases, the J end by 0 bases, with 14 bases between. The germline CDR1 and CDR2 sequences are LNHDA and SQIVND (reference sequence). There are 15 residues in the CDR3. CDR3 sequence reads: CASKVGTTSTDTQYF. Written as DNA, the CDR3 is TGTGCCAGTAAGGTGGGAACTACTAGCACAGATACGCAGTATTTT.

The chain links TRBV9 to TRBJ2-6; unclear D gene. Germline assignment: CDR1 SGDLS and CDR2 YYNGEE. Trimming stripped 3 bases from V and 2 bases from J, with 12 bases between. The CDR3 extends over 16 amino acids. The DNA of the CDR3 is TGTGCCAGCAGCGGACCAGAGTTTGCTGGGGCCAACGTCCTGACTTTC. It specifies CASSGPEFAGANVLTF.

The chain has TRBV7-9 and TRBJ2-5; 7 bases line up with TRBD2. Trimming cost V 1 base and J 4 bases; bases outside gene matches: 6. CDR1 is SEHNR and CDR2 is FQNEAQ in the germline V gene (reference sequence). The CDR3 totals 15 residues. CDR3 sequence: CASSLDTSEGETQYF. In DNA form, the CDR3 reads TGTGCCAGCAGCTTAGATACTAGCGAGGGAGAGACCCAGTACTTC.